One and the same sample provided the 5 T cell receptor beta chains below, sequenced in a study of metastatic and nonmetastatic thyroid tumors. TCRdb re-called clones via MiXCR from the PCR reads. The data hold fewer than 20,000 clones, with around 30% observed a single time. Each patient went into thyroid surgery without having received any treatment. The sequencing sample was made of tumor tissue. The receptors derive from a male donor with papillary thyroid cancer or a benign thyroid nodule (not recorded which). Some clones in this sample may be carry-over from other donors' samples.

The chain links TRBV6-2 or TRBV6-3 to TRBJ2-2; maybe TRBD2 (5 bases). Trimming left V 7 bases short and J 4 bases short, with 16 bases between. The CDR3 is made up of 15 amino acids. Looked up from germline, CDR1 is MNHEY and CDR2 is SVGEGT. CDR3 in DNA: TGTGCCAGCAACCTACGGGCTAGCCGCACCGGGGAGCTGTTTTTT. Protein sequence: CASNLRASRTGELFF.

This clone has at least ten counts. This rearrangement joins TRBV18 to TRBJ1-6; D is perhaps TRBD1 (5 bases). The CDR3 sequence is 17 residues long. Trimming stripped 3 bases from V and 2 bases from J, with 14 bases between. Germline V gives CDR1 KGHSH, CDR2 LQKENI. CDR3 coding DNA: TGTGCCAGCTCACCGGCGGGGGTGCACGCCTATAATTCACCCCTCCACTTT. Encoded protein: CASSPAGVHAYNSPLHF. Looking up the rest from reference TRBV18 and TRBJ1-6 gives the full variable domain: NAGVMQNPRHLVRRRGQEARLRCSPMKGHSHVYWYRQLPEEGLKFMVYLQKENIIDESGMPKERFSAEFPKEGPSILRIQQVVRGDSAAYFCASSPAGVHAYNSPLHFGNGTRLTVT.

The sample holds a few counts of this clone. DNA of the CDR3: TGCAGTGCTAACCCCCCGCAGGGGGATAAGGGTGAGCAGTTCTTC. Protein sequence: CSANPPQGDKGEQFF. This chain uses TRBV20-1 with TRBJ2-1; 7 positions agree with TRBD1. J gave up 9 bases and V 4 bases, and 15 bases lay outside the gene matches. The CDR3 runs to 15 residues. Looked up from germline, CDR1 is DFQATT and CDR2 is SNEGSKA (reference sequence).

This clone came up a few times. Without the conserved terminal phenylalanine or tryptophan, this CDR3 likely stems from a read error. V is TRBV10-3 and J is TRBJ1-5, with D unresolved. Germline V CDR1 and CDR2: ENHRY, SYGVKD. This CDR3 region has 14 residues. Between the trimmed V and J ends, which lost 3 bases and 7 bases, there was a span of 13 bases. CDR3 protein: CAISDLGPGQPQHV. The CDR3 nucleotides read TGTGCCATCAGTGATCTCGGCCCGGGGCAGCCCCAGCATGTT.

This clone was seen a handful of times. The chain links TRBV5-1 to TRBJ2-1; D call uncertain. The germline gives CDR1 SGHRS, CDR2 YFSETQ. The V and J ends lost 2 bases and 8 bases respectively, with 14 bases between them. The CDR3 contains 14 residues. The CDR3: CASSLWAVVDEQFF. The CDR3 bases are TGCGCCAGCAGCTTATGGGCAGTGGTCGATGAGCAGTTCTTC.